These T cell receptor beta chains were read from a single sample in a study of control samples from healthy donors and cancer patients. Only in-frame clones appear in the TCRdb table, and some are missing; sequencing was by immunoSEQ multiplex PCR. The profile covers 150,000 to 200,000 clones, with about 90% appearing a single time and around 12% taken by the ten largest. Sequencing was carried out using blood. The receptors originated from a young man in good health. Each CDR3 is given with its conserved first and last residue. A D gene is named only where the DNA matches it firmly. The size of a clone is reported for some rows only, either as once, few or many, or as a class for expanded clones.

d_call clone_size j_call v_call cdr3_aa cdr3_nt
NA NA TRBJ2-3 TRBV7-3 CASSPNLLGDTQYF TGTGCCAGCAGCCCGAACCTACTGGGAGATACGCAGTATTTT
NA NA TRBJ2-7 TRBV14 CASSQAGGLTLSYEQYF TGTGCCAGCAGCCAAGCTGGCGGGCTCACTCTTTCCTACGAGCAGTACTTC
TRBD1 once TRBJ2-1 TRBV18 CASSAGQGSYNEQFF TGTGCCAGCTCCGCGGGACAGGGCTCCTACAATGAGCAGTTCTTC
NA NA TRBJ1-2 TRBV28 CASSYGYDVYTF TGTGCCAGCAGTTACGGGTACGACGTCTACACCTTC
NA NA TRBJ2-3 TRBV11-3 CASSPGGFTDTQYF TGTGCCAGCAGCCCAGGAGGCTTCACAGATACGCAGTATTTT
NA once TRBJ2-7 TRBV6-5 CAIGKGDPTYEQYF TGTGCCATCGGAAAGGGGGATCCAACCTACGAGCAGTACTTC
TRBD2 NA TRBJ2-7 TRBV7-8 CASSLASGREYF TGTGCCAGCAGCTTAGCTAGCGGGAGGGAGTACTTC
NA once TRBJ2-7 TRBV27 CASRSMLLDEQYF TGTGCCAGCAGGTCAATGCTATTGGACGAGCAGTACTTC
NA NA TRBJ2-2 TRBV6-5 CASTRDFRVVGELFF TGTGCCAGCACCCGGGACTTCAGGGTGGTTGGGGAGCTGTTTTTT
TRBD2 once TRBJ2-1 TRBV7-9 CASSTSGSHYNEQFF TGTGCCAGCAGCACGAGCGGGAGTCATTACAATGAGCAGTTCTTC
NA NA TRBJ1-3 TRBV27 CASSPAGTPRRGNTIYF TGTGCCAGCAGCCCCGCCGGGACCCCCCGTAGGGGAAACACCATATATTTT
NA few TRBJ1-4 TRBV4-1 CASSQFISGGNEKLFF TGCGCCAGCAGCCAATTCATTTCGGGGGGGAATGAAAAACTGTTTTTT
NA NA TRBJ1-6 TRBV5-5 CASSDGVPAYNSPLHF TGTGCCAGCAGTGACGGGGTCCCGGCCTATAATTCACCCCTCCACTTT
NA NA TRBJ1-4 TRBV18 CASSPQTGLEKLFF TGTGCCAGCTCACCACAAACAGGGCTCGAAAAACTGTTTTTT
NA NA TRBJ2-6 TRBV3-1/TRBV3-2 CASSQGMGANVLTF TGTGCCAGCAGCCAAGGGATGGGAGCCAACGTCCTGACTTTC
NA once TRBJ1-3 TRBV10-3 CAISEGGASGNTIYF TGTGCCATCAGTGAAGGAGGGGCATCCGGAAACACCATATATTTT
NA NA TRBJ1-4 TRBV4-2 CASSPQTPTNEKLFF TGTGCCAGCAGCCCTCAGACCCCAACTAATGAAAAACTGTTTTTT
NA NA TRBJ2-3 TRBV5-6 CASSFRKADTQYF TGTGCCAGCAGCTTTAGAAAGGCAGATACGCAGTATTTT
NA NA TRBJ2-7 TRBV27 CASSYRIQSYEQYF TGTGCCAGCAGTTATCGGATTCAGTCCTACGAGCAGTACTTC
TRBD1 NA TRBJ1-1 TRBV5-4 CASSREGTGGVRVAFF TGTGCCAGCAGCCGTGAGGGTACAGGGGGAGTGAGAGTAGCTTTCTTT
TRBD2 NA TRBJ2-1 TRBV29-1 CSVERAASGYNEQFF TGCAGCGTTGAACGGGCGGCTAGCGGCTACAATGAGCAGTTCTTC
NA NA TRBJ2-2 TRBV12-5 CASGLITGRLTGELFF TGTGCTAGTGGTTTGATTACCGGGAGATTAACCGGGGAGCTGTTTTTT
NA NA TRBJ1-2 TRBV6-5 CASPVNYGYTF TGTGCCAGTCCAGTTAACTATGGCTACACCTTC
TRBD1 NA TRBJ2-1 TRBV10-3 CAITGTGVGEQFF TGTGCCATCACCGGGACAGGGGTGGGGGAGCAGTTCTTC
NA NA TRBJ2-7 TRBV11-2 CASSLGRGAWFYEQYF TGTGCCAGCAGCTTAGGTAGGGGCGCATGGTTCTACGAGCAGTACTTC
NA NA TRBJ1-2 TRBV4-1 CASSQDPSFAIRYTF TGCGCCAGCAGCCAAGACCCGTCATTCGCGATACGCTACACCTTC
NA NA TRBJ2-5 TRBV5-1 CASSLDRARETQYF TGCGCCAGCAGCTTGGACAGGGCGAGGGAGACCCAGTACTTC
NA NA TRBJ2-1 TRBV11-2 CASSGFNEQFF TGTGCCAGCTCGGGTTTCAATGAGCAGTTCTTC
NA NA TRBJ2-1 TRBV27 CASSQQFNEQFF TGTGCCAGCAGTCAACAGTTCAATGAGCAGTTCTTC
TRBD2 NA TRBJ2-1 TRBV7-2 CASSLLSGGAYNEQFF TGTGCCAGCAGCTTACTTAGCGGGGGAGCCTACAATGAGCAGTTCTTC
TRBD2 NA TRBJ2-5 TRBV7-2 CASSLGGRVEETQYF TGTGCCAGCAGCTTAGGCGGGAGGGTGGAGGAGACCCAGTACTTC
NA NA TRBJ1-2 TRBV6-2/TRBV6-3 CASSYLGYGYTF TGTGCCAGCAGTTACTTAGGCTATGGCTACACCTTC
NA NA TRBJ2-3 TRBV7-8 CASSPYRDRGTDTQYF TGTGCCAGCAGCCCCTACCGCGATCGGGGCACAGATACGCAGTATTTT
NA NA TRBJ2-6 TRBV9 CASSPGITGANVLTF TGTGCCAGCAGCCCCGGCATAACCGGGGCCAACGTCCTGACTTTC
NA NA TRBJ1-5 TRBV7-8 CASSSGQHSNQPQHF TGTGCCAGCAGCTCCGGACAGCATAGCAATCAGCCCCAGCATTTT
TRBD2 NA TRBJ2-3 TRBV14 CASSQQVGGLATDTQYF TGTGCCAGCAGCCAACAAGTGGGGGGACTAGCGACAGATACGCAGTATTTT
NA NA TRBJ1-1 TRBV3-1/TRBV3-2 CASSGGGRAAFF TGTGCCAGCAGTGGGGGTGGACGGGCAGCTTTCTTT
TRBD2 NA TRBJ2-3 TRBV5-1 CASSSRLAGGGTDTQYF TGCGCCAGCAGCTCCCGTCTAGCGGGGGGGGGCACAGATACGCAGTATTTT
NA NA TRBJ2-3 TRBV7-3 CASSSSGTDTQYF TGTGCCAGCAGCTCTAGCGGCACAGATACGCAGTATTTT
TRBD1 NA TRBJ1-2 TRBV28 CATRQNTADRGRWGGRGYTF TGTGCCACCCGACAGAACACAGCTGACAGGGGGCGTTGGGGGGGCCGTGGCTACACCTTC
NA NA TRBJ2-6 TRBV28 CASGSGTASSRGVLTF TGTGCCAGCGGGTCCGGGACTGCGAGTTCCCGAGGGGTCCTGACTTTC
NA NA TRBJ1-1 TRBV9 CASSAGTAEAFF TGTGCCAGCAGTGCCGGGACGGCTGAAGCTTTCTTT
NA few TRBJ2-7 TRBV27 CASRPGLGSYEQYF TGTGCCAGCAGGCCGGGACTCGGCTCCTACGAGCAGTACTTC
NA NA TRBJ1-1 TRBV6-5 CASSPPQGTTEAFF TGTGCCAGCAGCCCCCCCCAGGGTACCACTGAAGCTTTCTTT
NA once TRBJ1-2 TRBV11-1 CASSLQGDGYTF TGTGCCAGCAGCTTACAGGGTGACGGCTACACCTTC
TRBD1 NA TRBJ2-2 TRBV5-4 CASSLKGAINTGELFF TGTGCCAGCAGCTTGAAGGGGGCCATCAACACCGGGGAGCTGTTTTTT
NA NA TRBJ1-1 TRBV2 CASTQGRAEAFF TGTGCCAGCACCCAAGGTAGGGCTGAAGCTTTCTTT
NA NA TRBJ2-7 TRBV7-3 CASSFIEQYF TGTGCCAGCAGCTTCATCGAGCAGTACTTC
TRBD2 NA TRBJ2-1 TRBV7-2 CASLGTSGYNEQFF TGTGCCAGCTTGGGGACTAGCGGGTACAATGAGCAGTTCTTC
TRBD2 NA TRBJ2-1 TRBV9 CASSVGLAGDHEQFF TGTGCCAGCAGCGTAGGACTAGCGGGAGATCATGAGCAGTTCTTC
NA NA TRBJ1-1 TRBV19 CASSSKSRAEAFF TGTGCCAGTAGTTCCAAATCCAGGGCTGAAGCTTTCTTT
TRBD1 NA TRBJ2-1 TRBV4-2 CASSRQGRNNEQFF TGTGCCAGCAGCCGACAGGGGCGGAACAATGAGCAGTTCTTC
TRBD2 NA TRBJ2-4 TRBV11-2 CASSSGTSGNIQYF TGTGCCAGCAGCTCTGGGACTAGCGGGAACATTCAGTACTTC
TRBD2 NA TRBJ2-1 TRBV19 CASIRGGGSRNEQFF TGTGCCAGTATTAGGGGTGGCGGGAGTCGGAATGAGCAGTTCTTC
NA NA TRBJ1-5 TRBV29-1 CSVQQGLYQPQHF TGCAGCGTTCAACAGGGTTTGTATCAGCCCCAGCATTTT
TRBD1 NA TRBJ1-6 TRBV10-3 CAISGDRGSPLHF TGTGCCATCAGTGGGGACAGAGGATCACCCCTCCACTTT